This is a list of T cell receptor beta chains from one sample in a study of blood T cell repertoires in COVID-19. The method was immunoSEQ multiplex PCR; TCRdb's version includes in-frame clones alone and lacks a portion of them. This repertoire shows 200,000 to 300,000 clones, about four fifths found once; its top ten account for roughly a tenth. Sequenced: peripheral blood. The source of these receptors is an elderly woman with acute or convalescent COVID-19. Both conserved end residues are part of each CDR3. Fields, in order: D gene, clone size, V gene, J gene, CDR3 length, CDR3 protein, CDR3 DNA. A D gene is named only where the DNA matches it firmly. A clone size is listed for some rows: how often the clone was seen (once, few, many), or a class if it is expanded.

-	-	TRBV18	TRBJ1-1	14	CASSPLQSNTEAFF	TGTGCCAGCTCACCACTGCAGTCGAACACTGAAGCTTTCTTT
TRBD1	few	TRBV5-1	TRBJ2-5	14	CASSRRDSQETQYF	TGCGCCAGCAGCCGCCGGGACAGCCAAGAGACCCAGTACTTC
-	-	TRBV24-1	TRBJ1-5	13	CATGGGGNQPQHF	TGTGCCACCGGCGGGGGGGGCAATCAGCCCCAGCATTTT
TRBD1	-	TRBV19	TRBJ2-7	15	CASSIRTGGNYEQYF	TGTGCCAGTAGTATTCGGACAGGGGGCAACTACGAGCAGTACTTC
TRBD1	-	TRBV28	TRBJ2-1	16	CASSFLGQAPYNEQFF	TGTGCCAGCAGTTTTTTGGGACAGGCACCTTACAATGAGCAGTTCTTC
TRBD1	-	TRBV7-8	TRBJ1-1	15	CASSLTRQGLAEAFF	TGTGCCAGCAGCTTAACTCGACAGGGTCTGGCTGAAGCTTTCTTT
-	-	TRBV5-1	TRBJ1-6	15	CASSLGLGGDSPLHF	TGCGCCAGCAGCTTGGGTCTGGGAGGGGACTCACCCCTCCACTTT
-	-	TRBV15	TRBJ1-6	16	CATSRDSQGTTSPLHF	TGTGCCACCAGCAGAGATTCCCAGGGAACAACCTCACCCCTCCACTTT
-	-	TRBV9	TRBJ2-2	14	CASSYTGNTGELFF	TGTGCCAGCAGCTATACAGGGAACACCGGGGAGCTGTTTTTT
-	-	TRBV3-1/TRBV3-2	TRBJ2-2	13	CASSQASDRELFF	TGTGCCAGCAGCCAAGCCTCGGACAGGGAGCTGTTTTTT
TRBD2	-	TRBV28	TRBJ2-3	16	CASSPTTSGGTDTQYF	TGTGCCAGCAGCCCGACCACTAGCGGGGGCACAGATACGCAGTATTTT
-	-	TRBV18	TRBJ2-3	14	CASSQPGGTDTQYF	TGTGCCAGCTCACAACCAGGGGGCACAGATACGCAGTATTTT
-	-	TRBV27	TRBJ1-3	15	CASSLSWGSGNTIYF	TGTGCCAGCAGTCTAAGTTGGGGCTCGGGAAACACCATATATTTT
-	-	TRBV12-3/TRBV12-4	TRBJ1-1	13	CASSFSLNTEAFF	TGTGCCAGCAGTTTTTCTCTGAACACTGAAGCTTTCTTT
-	-	TRBV2	TRBJ1-2	12	CASSEGLYGYTF	TGTGCCAGCAGTGAGGGGCTCTATGGCTACACCTTC
TRBD1	-	TRBV19	TRBJ1-2	13	CASSIRQGDGYTF	TGTGCCAGTAGTATTCGACAGGGGGATGGCTACACCTTC
-	-	TRBV12-3/TRBV12-4	TRBJ2-1	13	CASSRITNNEQFF	TGTGCCAGCAGTCGTATCACTAACAATGAGCAGTTCTTC
-	-	TRBV5-6	TRBJ2-5	16	CASSATPTGRHETQYF	TGTGCCAGCAGCGCCACACCAACAGGGCGCCACGAGACCCAGTACTTC
-	-	TRBV5-1	TRBJ1-6	15	CASSLGPPLQSPLHF	TGCGCCAGCAGCTTGGGTCCACCCCTACAGTCACCCCTCCACTTT
TRBD2	-	TRBV5-1	TRBJ2-5	16	CASSFTPGTKEETQYF	TGCGCCAGCAGCTTCACACCCGGGACTAAAGAAGAGACCCAGTACTTC
-	-	TRBV2	TRBJ1-6	16	CASGRTGPNIRAPLHF	TGTGCCAGCGGAAGAACAGGCCCTAACATTCGGGCACCCCTCCACTTT
TRBD1	-	TRBV2	TRBJ1-6	14	CASRPGQGRSPLHF	TGTGCCAGCAGGCCGGGACAGGGGAGGTCACCCCTCCACTTT
-	-	TRBV7-6	TRBJ2-1	14	CASSLALTRNEQFF	TGTGCCAGCAGCTTAGCCCTAACTAGGAATGAGCAGTTCTTC
-	-	TRBV7-2	TRBJ1-6	13	CASSLRGNSPLHF	TGTGCCAGCAGCTTAAGGGGAAATTCACCCCTCCACTTT
-	-	TRBV28	TRBJ1-5	15	CASNLDGRSNQPQHF	TGTGCCAGCAACCTAGACGGAAGAAGCAATCAGCCCCAGCATTTT
-	-	TRBV2	TRBJ2-7	11	CASSGTDRRYF	TGTGCCAGCAGTGGGACAGACCGTAGGTACTTC
-	many	TRBV6-5	TRBJ2-7	12	CASSPSSYEQYF	TGTGCCAGCAGTCCTAGCTCCTACGAGCAGTACTTC
TRBD1	-	TRBV2	TRBJ1-6	17	CASMKDRGLNYNSPLHF	TGTGCCAGCATGAAGGACAGGGGGCTTAACTATAATTCACCCCTCCACTTT
-	-	TRBV7-2	TRBJ1-2	14	CASSLGGGRYGYTF	TGTGCCAGCAGCTTGGGCGGCGGGCGCTATGGCTACACCTTC
-	-	TRBV19	TRBJ2-7	13	CASSPNGPYEQYF	TGTGCCAGTAGTCCGAATGGGCCCTACGAGCAGTACTTC
-	-	TRBV10-2	TRBJ2-7	15	CASSPSIHSSYEQYF	TGCGCCAGCAGTCCTTCTATTCACAGCTCCTACGAGCAGTACTTC
-	-	TRBV6-5	TRBJ1-5	14	CASRPAGRLGPQHF	TGTGCCAGCAGGCCCGCGGGGCGGCTCGGGCCCCAGCATTTT
-	-	TRBV11-2	TRBJ2-5	13	CASSLAGGETQYF	TGTGCCAGCAGCTTAGCTGGAGGGGAGACCCAGTACTTC